The sequence of this TCR beta chain was determined in a study of blood T cell repertoires in COVID-19. Seattle enrolled patients during active infection and tracked them longitudinally. The CDR3 runs 13 residues. Per germline, CDR1 SEHNR and CDR2 FQNEAQ (reference sequence). Deletions cut 4 bases from V and 0 bases from J, with 7 bases between. As processed by the authors: Reference gene primer amplification yielded estimated nucleated cell counts. Profiling relied on immunoSEQ multiplex PCR, and the TCRdb table lists in-frame clones only, not all of them. The DNA was the basis for D and trimming; V, J and clone size are from that table. The data contain about 220,000 clones, about 82% of them singletons.

Sequenced input: peripheral blood. The gene calls are TRBV7-9 and TRBJ2-7, with D maybe TRBD2 (6 bases). This clonotype was sampled from a woman aged 65 to 85 with COVID-19, enrolled during active disease. The CDR3 coding sequence is TGTGCCAGCAGCTCCGGGAGCTCCTACGAGCAGTACTTC. Translated: CASSSGSSYEQYF.